This TCR beta chain emerged from a study of tumor-infiltrating lymphocytes in primary liver carcinoma. Study observations and caveats: Tumor top-250-clone fraction significantly exceeded that of blood (p = 0.039).

This clonotype was recorded once. Its antigen is undetermined. One junction end disagrees with the germline gene, perhaps due to a read error. The source material, roughly 18-30 mg of unsorted bulk tissue, was used to co-extract RNA and DNA. Over 80% of the cells in every tumor sample were viable tumor cells. Making TCR beta cDNA involved around 500 ng total RNA and a constant-region primer. What produced the TCR beta libraries was three nested multiplex PCR rounds using slightly modified ARM-PCR. Both of the initial two PCR rounds ran for around 10 cycles and employed TRBV1-TRBV30 forward primers alongside a C-beta reverse primer. TCRdb used MiXCR to reprocess the multiplex PCR reads, holding one entry per CDR3 protein. The sample contains roughly 48,000 distinct CDR3 sequences, around 79% of which appear only once. The CDR3 loop spans 17 amino acids. Germline V gene lookup returns CDR1 SGHNT and CDR2 YYREEE (reference sequence).

What was sequenced was liver tumor tissue from sampling region 3. The subset is: tumor region T3, left-lateral pole. This TCR was recovered from a man in his forties with primary liver carcinoma and hepatitis B virus infection. The rearrangement uses TRBV5-4 and TRBJ2-5; TRBD2 matches at 10 bases. As DNA, the CDR3 is TGTGCCAGCAGCCACTCAGGAGCGGGAGGGGTACACGAGACACAGTACTTC. This sequence encodes CASSHSGAGGVHETQYF.